What follows are 22 T cell receptor beta chains derived from one specimen sequenced in a study of technical replicates of blood from a few donors. Assay: immunoSEQ multiplex PCR; the TCRdb copy retains only in-frame clones and omits some. Among 15,000 to 20,000 clones, around nine tenths were seen once, and the ten largest hold over 9.5%. Material: PBMCs. These receptor sequences come from a human donor in good health.

The gene calls are TRBV18 and TRBJ1-2; TRBD1 matches at 9 bases. This CDR3 is built from 18 residues. CDR1 and CDR2 (germline): KGHSH, LQKENI. V lost 1 base, J lost 0 bases, and 9 bases stayed unmatched. The CDR3 here is CASSPLPGTGLTNYGYTF. The CDR3 DNA is TGTGCCAGCTCACCACTCCCCGGGACAGGGCTGACTAACTATGGCTACACCTTC.

V and J are TRBV18 and TRBJ2-7, with 11 bases aligning to TRBD1. The CDR3 spans 15 residues. With 6 bases clipped from V and 3 bases from J, the junction kept 7 bases outside the gene matches. The germline gives CDR1 KGHSH, CDR2 LQKENI. The CDR3 region is CASSAGQGAFYEQYF. CDR3 sequence (DNA): TGTGCCAGCTCCGCCGGACAGGGGGCCTTCTACGAGCAGTACTTC.

Here the CDR3 DNA reads TGTGCCAGCAGCATTGGACAGGGTTACGCTGAGCAGTTCTTC. Translation: CASSIGQGYAEQFF. The J gene is TRBJ2-1, the V gene TRBV9; the match to TRBD1 covers 8 bases. The CDR3 has 14 amino acids. Looked up from germline, CDR1 is SGDLS and CDR2 is YYNGEE. V lost 4 bases to trimming and J lost 9 bases; unmatched junction nucleotides: 9.

The gene calls are TRBV27 and TRBJ2-7; D remains unclear. V was trimmed by 2 bases and J by 3 bases, leaving 14 bases between them. In germline, CDR1 is MNHEY, CDR2 SMNVEV (reference sequence). CDR3 length equals 15 residues. The CDR3 DNA reads TGTGCCAGCAGTTTAATGCCCGGGTCTATCTACGAGCAGTACTTC. Protein sequence: CASSLMPGSIYEQYF.

The chain joins TRBV19 to TRBJ2-7; D might be TRBD1 (5 bases). Germline V lookup: CDR1 LNHDA, CDR2 SQIVND (reference sequence). The CDR3 contains 15 residues. V lost 10 bases and J lost 1, with 20 bases in between. DNA of the CDR3: TGTGCCACCCAAACAGGAGACGTAGGATCCTACGAGCAGTACTTC. It yields the protein CATQTGDVGSYEQYF.

The chain uses TRBV6-1 and TRBJ2-7, with D unresolved. This CDR3 has 10 residues. The germline V gene has CDR1 MNHNS and CDR2 SASEGT. Trimming removed 6 bases from V and 3 bases from J, with 3 bases in between. CDR3 region: CASSFYEQYF. CDR3 coding DNA: TGTGCCAGCAGCTTCTACGAGCAGTACTTC.

CDR3 sequence (DNA): TGTGCCAGCTCACCACCTACAGACCCCTATGGCTACACCTTC. Encoded protein: CASSPPTDPYGYTF. This chain joins TRBV18 and TRBJ1-2, with D uncertain. Trimming removed 0 bases from V and 4 bases from J, with 9 bases in between. Germline V lookup: CDR1 KGHSH, CDR2 LQKENI. This CDR3 comprises 14 residues.

The J gene is TRBJ2-7, the V gene TRBV5-6; 8 bases fit TRBD2. This CDR3 contains 13 residues. In germline, CDR1 is SGHDT, CDR2 YYEEEE. V lost 4 bases to trimming and J lost 4 bases; unmatched junction nucleotides: 4. The CDR3 DNA reads as TGTGCCAGCAGCCCTACGGGAGGGTACGAGCAGTACTTC. It codes for CASSPTGGYEQYF. Based on the CDR3 plus reference TRBV5-6 and TRBJ2-7, the full variable domain is DAGVTQSPTHLIKTRGQQVTLRCSPKSGHDTVSWYQQALGQGPQFIFQYYEEEERQRGNFPDRFSGHQFPNYSSELNVNALLLGDSALYLCASSPTGGYEQYFGPGTRLTVT.

The chain links TRBV27 to TRBJ1-5; weak D call: TRBD1 (5 bases). CDR1 and CDR2 from the germline V gene are MNHEY and SMNVEV (reference sequence). V lost 2 bases, J lost 5 bases, and 19 bases lay in between. The CDR3 spans 17 residues. As DNA, the CDR3 is TGTGCCAGCAGTTTAGGGGCAGGCCCGTCCCGGCATCAGCCCCAGCATTTT. Amino acid sequence: CASSLGAGPSRHQPQHF.

CDR3 sequence (DNA): TGTGCCAGTAGTATCAAAGCGGGAGCCTACAATGAGCAGTTCTTC. It specifies CASSIKAGAYNEQFF. The V and J genes are TRBV19 and TRBJ2-1; 8 bases map to TRBD2. V gave up 3 bases and J gave up 2 bases; unmatched junction bases: 3. Germline V CDR1 and CDR2: LNHDA, SQIVND (reference sequence). The CDR3 totals 15 residues. Combining the CDR3 with reference TRBV19 and TRBJ2-1 gives the whole variable domain DGGITQSPKYLFRKEGQNVTLSCEQNLNHDAMYWYRQDPGQGLRLIYYSQIVNDFQKGDIAEGYSVSREKKESFPLTVTSAQKNPTAFYLCASSIKAGAYNEQFFGPGTRLTVL.

This clone is a singleton in its sample. The chain employs TRBV6-4 and TRBJ2-1; perhaps TRBD2 as D (6 bases). Trimming cost V 0 bases and J 7 bases, with 16 bases left between them. CDR1 is MRHNA, CDR2 SNTAGT, per germline. The CDR3 extends over 16 amino acids. The CDR3 DNA reads as TGTGCCAGCAGTGACTCGAGCGGGTTTAGTTCGAATGAGCAGTTCTTC. This sequence encodes CASSDSSGFSSNEQFF.

The chain carries TRBV6-6 and TRBJ1-3, with 8 bases lining up with TRBD1. Per the germline V gene, CDR1 is MNHNY and CDR2 is SVGAGI (reference sequence). This CDR3 spans 16 amino acids. Trimming took 2 bases from V and 0 from J; bases not matched to a gene: 3. This CDR3 reads CASSYRDRYSGNTIYF. The CDR3 nucleotides are TGTGCCAGCAGTTACCGGGACAGGTACTCTGGAAACACCATATATTTT.

This clone came up once. The J gene is TRBJ2-7, the V gene TRBV27; 10 bases map to TRBD1. V gave up 5 bases and J gave up 3 bases; unmatched junction bases: 7. The CDR3 runs to 15 residues. CDR1 and CDR2 from the germline V gene are MNHEY and SMNVEV (reference sequence). DNA of the CDR3: TGTGCCAGCAGTAACCGGGACAGGGGATTCTACGAGCAGTACTTC. Amino acid sequence: CASSNRDRGFYEQYF.

This clone was detected once. The rearrangement links TRBV9 to TRBJ2-3; TRBD2 matches 7 bases. This CDR3 contains 16 residues. After removal of 0 bases from V and 4 bases from J, the junction contained 8 bases not matched to a gene. Germline-derived CDR1 and CDR2 are SGDLS and YYNGEE. CDR3 in DNA: TGTGCCAGCAGCGTAGAAGGTGGGAGGGGTGCAGATACGCAGTATTTT. Amino acid sequence: CASSVEGGRGADTQYF.

This chain links TRBV10-3 with TRBJ2-1; 8 bases fit TRBD2. The CDR3 contains 14 residues. Germline values: CDR1 ENHRY, CDR2 SYGVKD. The V segment lost 10 bases and the J segment 6 bases; nucleotides outside the gene matches: 11. The CDR3 nucleotides read TGTGCCACCAACGAGGGCACTAGCGGCAATGAGCAGTTCTTC. This codes for CATNEGTSGNEQFF.

The chain couples TRBV5-8 to TRBJ2-3, with a tentative D call TRBD2 (5 bases). Germline V CDR1 and CDR2: SGHTS, YDEGEE. This CDR3 region has 16 residues. Trimming removed 5 bases at V and 3 bases at J, with 19 bases between. The CDR3 loop is CASSPARGRGTDTQYF. The CDR3 bases are TGTGCCAGCAGTCCGGCGCGAGGCCGAGGGACAGATACGCAGTATTTT.

The CDR3 DNA reads TGTGCCAGCAGCCAACCTATGACCTCGGACTCGGGGGGCGCGGACGAGCAGTACTTC. It specifies CASSQPMTSDSGGADEQYF. The V and J genes are TRBV7-8 and TRBJ2-7, with D perhaps TRBD2 (7 bases). The germline gives CDR1 SGHVS, CDR2 FQNEAQ. V gave up 5 bases and J gave up 5 bases, with 31 bases separating them. The CDR3 sequence is 19 residues long.

This clone appeared a few times. The gene calls are TRBV25-1 and TRBJ2-4, with 8 bases matching TRBD2. This CDR3 has 17 residues. After removal of 3 bases from V and 4 bases from J, the junction contained 11 bases not matched to a gene. CDR1 is MGHDK and CDR2 is SYGVNS in the germline V gene. In nucleotides, the CDR3 is TGTGCCAGCAGTGAGCCCGCCCGTCGGGAGGGGAAAAACATTCAGTACTTC. Translated, it gives CASSEPARREGKNIQYF.

V and J are TRBV27 and TRBJ2-7, with 14 bases matching TRBD2. Germline V gene sequence: CDR1 MNHEY, CDR2 SMNVEV (reference sequence). This CDR3 spans 15 amino acids. Losses at the gene ends were 7 bases for V and 3 bases for J; bases not matched to a gene: 5. CDR3 DNA sequence: TGTGCCAGCACCGGGACTAGCGGGGGTGGCTACGAGCAGTACTTC. Amino acid sequence: CASTGTSGGGYEQYF.

V is TRBV10-1 and J is TRBJ1-4, with TRBD1 matching over 10 bases. Looked up from germline, CDR1 is WNHNN and CDR2 is SYGVQD (reference sequence). The CDR3 is 15 amino acids. The V segment lost 3 bases and the J segment 5 bases; nucleotides outside the gene matches: 3. Here the CDR3 DNA reads TGCGCCAGCAGTGACCCGGGACAGGGGAATGAAAAACTGTTTTTT. Amino acids: CASSDPGQGNEKLFF.

J is TRBJ2-2 and V is TRBV19, with 8 bases lining up with TRBD1. The CDR3 loop spans 15 amino acids. Trimming took 1 base from V and 5 from J; bases not matched to a gene: 3. In germline, CDR1 is LNHDA, CDR2 SQIVND (reference sequence). The CDR3 is CASSIAGGTTGELFF. The CDR3 nucleotides are TGTGCCAGTAGTATAGCAGGGGGCACTACCGGGGAGCTGTTTTTT.

V is TRBV2 and J is TRBJ1-2; TRBD1 matches 10 bases. The CDR3 is 15 amino acids. CDR1 is SNHLY and CDR2 is FYNNEI in the germline V gene. The ends lost 8 bases at V and 8 bases at J; junction bases unmatched: 14. The CDR3 nucleotides read TGTGCCAGCCTAAGATCCGGGACAGGGGTTTACGGCTACACCTTC. This sequence encodes CASLRSGTGVYGYTF.